This TCR beta chain was recovered during a study of T-cell memory formation after mild COVID-19. TCRdb reprocessed the 5' RACE reads via MiXCR and lists one record per CDR3 protein. Here the sample spans roughly 150,000 distinct CDR3 sequences, around 13% being singletons. Germline-derived CDR1 and CDR2 are SQVTM and ANQGSEA. V was shortened by 4 bases and J by 8 bases, with 17 bases between the two germline ends. The CDR3 is made up of 14 amino acids. This clonotype was seen more than once but under ten times. V is TRBV29-1 and J is TRBJ1-4, with D possibly TRBD1 on 6 matching bases. This TCR was recovered from an adult woman who had mild COVID-19 (a few samples of this study predate the infection). Cell type and time point are not known. The specimen was PBMCs or a T cell subset sorted from them (not recorded which). The CDR3 sequence is CSVGQGLVAEKLFF. The CDR3 region has the DNA TGCAGCGTTGGTCAGGGGTTGGTGGCGGAAAAACTGTTTTTT.